This T cell receptor (beta chain) was sequenced in a study of response to subunit inactivated influenza vaccine. This clonotype came up a few times. TCRdb processed the RT-PCR reads anew with MiXCR; each CDR3 protein has one entry. The repertoire holds about 540,000 distinct CDR3 sequences, approximately 22% seen once, with around 2.8% in the top ten. V lost 6 bases to trimming and J lost 3 bases, with 14 bases between them. The CDR3 loop spans 14 amino acids. Per the germline V gene, CDR1 is LGHDT and CDR2 is YNNKEL (reference sequence). These data also featured in a second study, about T cells expressing NK-cell markers. That source adds: UMIs accompanied the 5'RACE template switching by which TCR beta cDNA was made.

The material was CD4+ T cells sorted from PBMCs, obtained 11 to 12 days after vaccination. This clonotype was obtained from a man aged 50-59 years who received an inactivated influenza vaccine. The genes are TRBV3-1 and TRBJ1-1; the D gene is possibly TRBD1 (6 bases). DNA for the CDR3: TGTGCCAGCAGACCTACAGGGACGTACACTGAAGCTTTCTTT. It encodes CASRPTGTYTEAFF.